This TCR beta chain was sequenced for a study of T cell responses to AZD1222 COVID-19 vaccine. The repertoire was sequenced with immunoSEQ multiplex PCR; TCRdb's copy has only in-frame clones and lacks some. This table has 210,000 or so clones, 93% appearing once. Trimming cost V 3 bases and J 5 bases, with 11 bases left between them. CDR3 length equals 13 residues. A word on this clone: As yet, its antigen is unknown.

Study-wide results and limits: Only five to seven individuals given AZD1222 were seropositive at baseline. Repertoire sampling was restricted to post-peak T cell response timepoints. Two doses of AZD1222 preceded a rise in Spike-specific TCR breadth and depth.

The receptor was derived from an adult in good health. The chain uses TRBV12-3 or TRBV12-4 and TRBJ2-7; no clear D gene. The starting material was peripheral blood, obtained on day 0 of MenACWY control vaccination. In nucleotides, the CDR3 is TGTGCCAGCAGTTTCATACGCAGGAACGAGCAGTACTTC. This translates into CASSFIRRNEQYF.